The rows below give T cell receptor beta chains drawn from one sample of a study of T cells in Graves' hyperthyroidism and ophthalmopathy. Each CDR3 protein is one row after TCRdb ran MiXCR on the multiplex PCR reads. The profile shows about 500,000 distinct CDR3 sequences, 15% to 20% of them singletons. Sequences were obtained from blood. The source is a woman between 18 and 30 years old with Graves' ophthalmopathy. CDR3s include the opening cysteine and the closing phenylalanine or tryptophan. D genes are given only for firm matches. Only part of the rows carry a size: once, few, many, or a class if the clone is expanded.

v_gene	abundance	d_gene	j_gene	CDR3nt	CDR3aa
TRBV10-3	once	NA	TRBJ1-2	TGTGCCATCAGCTTGGACAGCTATGGCTACACCTTC	CAISLDSYGYTF
TRBV4-2	few	TRBD1	TRBJ2-7	TGTGCCAGCAGCCAGGTGGAAGGACAGGGTATAGCCTACGAGCAGTACTTC	CASSQVEGQGIAYEQYF
TRBV12-3/TRBV12-4	many	TRBD1	TRBJ2-3	TGTGCCAGCAGTCCGTACAGGGGAGGCACAGATACGCAGTATTTT	CASSPYRGGTDTQYF
TRBV5-6	many	TRBD1	TRBJ1-1	TGTGCCAGCAGCCCCCAGGGGGCGGACACTGAAGCTTTCTTT	CASSPQGADTEAFF
TRBV30	many	TRBD1	TRBJ1-2	TGTGCCTGGAGTCCACTGAACAGGGGGTTTAAAGGCTACACCTTC	CAWSPLNRGFKGYTF
TRBV30	few	NA	TRBJ1-2	TGTGCCTGGAGGACAGCCTACTATGGCTACACCTTC	CAWRTAYYGYTF
TRBV7-8	once	TRBD2	TRBJ2-5	TGTGCCAGCAGCTTCCTCGGACTAGCGGACACCCAAGAGACCCAGTACTTC	CASSFLGLADTQETQYF
TRBV19	NA	NA	TRBJ1-1	TGTGCCAGTAGTGCGTTGACAGTCTCCATGAACACTGAAGCTTTCTTT	CASSALTVSMNTEAFF
TRBV7-2	NA	NA	TRBJ1-2	TGTGCCAGCAGCTCTCGCGGGCTCGACTATGGCTACACCTTC	CASSSRGLDYGYTF
TRBV14	few	NA	TRBJ1-4	TGTGCCAGCAGCCAGACTGGGGGGGAAAAACTGTTTTTT	CASSQTGGEKLFF
TRBV29-1	NA	NA	TRBJ1-1	TGCAGCGTTGAAAGGGGGACATATAGTAACACTGAAGCTTTCTTT	CSVERGTYSNTEAFF
TRBV5-5	many	NA	TRBJ2-1	TGTGCCAGCAGCTTGGCCGGATTTGCCTACAATGAGCAGTTCTTC	CASSLAGFAYNEQFF
TRBV10-1	few	NA	TRBJ1-4	TGCGCCAGCAGTGAGTCGGCGCAGGGTGAAAAACTGTTTTTT	CASSESAQGEKLFF
TRBV25-1	NA	NA	TRBJ2-4	TGTGCCACCTCCGGCGGGTCCACAGCCAAAAACATTCAGTACTTC	CATSGGSTAKNIQYF
TRBV12-3/TRBV12-4	many	TRBD2	TRBJ2-5	TGTGCCAGCAGTCCCGCGGGAGCCTTGGAGACCCAGTACTTC	CASSPAGALETQYF
TRBV15	NA	TRBD1	TRBJ1-3	TGTGCCACCAGCAGTTTGCGGGGACAGGGAAACACCATATATTTT	CATSSLRGQGNTIYF
TRBV6-1	many	NA	TRBJ2-3	TGTGCCAGCAGACCACCCGGAGTGGCAGATACGCAGTATTTT	CASRPPGVADTQYF
TRBV7-3	NA	TRBD2	TRBJ2-1	TGTGCCAGCAGCCGAGTAGCGGGAGGGCCGGCTGAGCAGTTCTTC	CASSRVAGGPAEQFF
TRBV12-3/TRBV12-4	NA	TRBD1	TRBJ1-4	TGTGCCAGCAGTCCGGGGACAGGGGGCCTTGCAACTAATGAAAAACTGTTTTTT	CASSPGTGGLATNEKLFF
TRBV11-2	many	TRBD1	TRBJ2-6	TGTGCCAGCAGCCGGGTTAGGACAGGGGGCATGTCTGGGGCCAACGTCCTGACTTTC	CASSRVRTGGMSGANVLTF
TRBV5-1	many	NA	TRBJ2-7	TGCGCCAGCAGCGGGGCAGAGTCCTACGAGCAGTACTTC	CASSGAESYEQYF
TRBV19	NA	NA	TRBJ1-5	TGTGCCAGTAGTATGACCGGATCCCGCAATCAGCCCCAGCATTTT	CASSMTGSRNQPQHF
TRBV7-2	many	NA	TRBJ2-3	TGTGCCAGCAGCTTAGCGGGGGGGGCTACCAGCACAGATACGCAGTATTTT	CASSLAGGATSTDTQYF
TRBV2	many	NA	TRBJ1-2	TGTGCCAGCAGTGAAAACGTTTACGGCTACACCTTC	CASSENVYGYTF
TRBV13	NA	NA	TRBJ2-7	TGTGCCAGCAGCTATCCCCTGGCGGGCGAGCAGTACTTC	CASSYPLAGEQYF
TRBV6-1	NA	NA	TRBJ1-5	TGTGCCAGCAGCTACTATAAGGTCTGGCCCCAGCATTTT	CASSYYKVWPQHF
TRBV28	many	NA	TRBJ2-3	TGTGCCAGCAGTTTAGCCCTAGACGGCCCAAGCACAGATACGCAGTATTTT	CASSLALDGPSTDTQYF
TRBV5-4	NA	NA	TRBJ1-2	TGTGCCAGCAGCTTTGGTCTTGTGAACTATGGCTACACCTTC	CASSFGLVNYGYTF
TRBV6-2/TRBV6-3	NA	NA	TRBJ2-3	TGTGCCAGCAGTGCTTATCGAAGCCCTGCGACAGATACGCAGTATTTT	CASSAYRSPATDTQYF
TRBV28	NA	NA	TRBJ1-1	TGTGCCAGCAGTTTATTTCCCGGGACGCTTGAAGCTTTCTTT	CASSLFPGTLEAFF
TRBV20-1	many	TRBD2	TRBJ2-7	TGCAGTGCGCAGACCCTAGCGGTTTCCTACGAGCAGTACTTC	CSAQTLAVSYEQYF
TRBV6-6	NA	NA	TRBJ1-2	TGTGCCAGCAGTTACTCAGGGGACGCTAACTATGGCTACACCTTC	CASSYSGDANYGYTF
TRBV13	many	NA	TRBJ1-1	TGTGCCAGCAGCCCACCCGGGGGGATCACTGAAGCTTTCTTT	CASSPPGGITEAFF
TRBV11-2	many	NA	TRBJ1-1	TGTGCCAGCAGCTTAGGTCGTTTGGGGGACACTGAAGCTTTCTTT	CASSLGRLGDTEAFF
TRBV9	NA	TRBD1	TRBJ1-1	TGTGCCAGCAGCGTTGAGGGGGCCACTGAAGCTTTCTTT	CASSVEGATEAFF
TRBV28	many	TRBD1	TRBJ1-6	TGTGCCAGCAGTTTTGGGCAGGGGGTAGGTAATTCACCCCTCCACTTT	CASSFGQGVGNSPLHF
TRBV27	NA	TRBD1	TRBJ2-5	TGTGCCAGCAGTAGGACAGGTTTAACGGAGACCCAGTACTTC	CASSRTGLTETQYF
TRBV28	many	TRBD1	TRBJ1-2	TGTGCCAGCAGTCCCCGACAGGGGATTAGCTATGGCTACACCTTC	CASSPRQGISYGYTF
TRBV20-1	many	TRBD2	TRBJ2-3	TGCAGTGCTGGACTAGCGGGATTTACAGATACGCAGTATTTT	CSAGLAGFTDTQYF
TRBV20-1	NA	NA	TRBJ1-2	TGCAGTGCTAGAGACAGGGAAAATAGGGGCTACACCTTC	CSARDRENRGYTF
TRBV28	many	TRBD1	TRBJ2-5	TGTGCCGGCTGGGACAGGGAAGTTACAGAGACCCAGTACTTC	CAGWDREVTETQYF
TRBV18	many	NA	TRBJ1-2	TGTGCCAGCTCACCCACAGGGACGACTGGCTATGGCTACACCTTC	CASSPTGTTGYGYTF
TRBV27	many	TRBD2	TRBJ2-3	TGTGCCAGCAGTGCTGGGCTAGCGGGGTCTGTAGATACGCAGTATTTT	CASSAGLAGSVDTQYF
TRBV7-6	NA	TRBD1	TRBJ1-4	TGTGCCAGCAGCCTTTTAGCAGGGGGTACTAATGAAAAACTGTTTTTT	CASSLLAGGTNEKLFF
TRBV5-1	few	NA	TRBJ2-1	TGCGCCAGCAGCTCTGGGTTGGGTATGGGGGACAATGAGCAGTTCTTC	CASSSGLGMGDNEQFF
TRBV6-2/TRBV6-3	few	NA	TRBJ2-7	TGTGCCAGCAGGGGGGGTGGCACCTCCTACGAGCAGTACTTC	CASRGGGTSYEQYF
TRBV28	many	NA	TRBJ1-1	TGTGCCAGCAGTCCCGGGTGGGGCACTGAAGCTTTCTTT	CASSPGWGTEAFF
TRBV6-2/TRBV6-3	many	TRBD2	TRBJ2-5	TGTGCCAGCAGGACTAGCGGGAGTCGCCATGTAGAGACCCAGTACTTC	CASRTSGSRHVETQYF
TRBV20-1	many	NA	TRBJ2-3	TGCAGTGCTAGAGAGGCCGGGGGAAGCACAGATACGCAGTATTTT	CSAREAGGSTDTQYF
TRBV6-1	NA	NA	TRBJ2-1	TGTGCCAGCAGGGAACCGGGACAAGGGTCCTACAATGAGCAGTTCTTC	CASREPGQGSYNEQFF
TRBV28	many	NA	TRBJ2-6	TGTGCCAGCAGTTTAGGGACTGAACTCTCTGGGGCCAACGTCCTGACTTTC	CASSLGTELSGANVLTF
TRBV4-3	NA	TRBD1	TRBJ2-7	TGCGCCAGCAGCCCAAAGGCGGGACAGGGTAGCTACGAGCAGTACTTC	CASSPKAGQGSYEQYF
TRBV7-2	many	TRBD1	TRBJ2-7	TGTGCCAGCAGCTATCCCGGACAGGGGACACACGAGCAGTACTTC	CASSYPGQGTHEQYF